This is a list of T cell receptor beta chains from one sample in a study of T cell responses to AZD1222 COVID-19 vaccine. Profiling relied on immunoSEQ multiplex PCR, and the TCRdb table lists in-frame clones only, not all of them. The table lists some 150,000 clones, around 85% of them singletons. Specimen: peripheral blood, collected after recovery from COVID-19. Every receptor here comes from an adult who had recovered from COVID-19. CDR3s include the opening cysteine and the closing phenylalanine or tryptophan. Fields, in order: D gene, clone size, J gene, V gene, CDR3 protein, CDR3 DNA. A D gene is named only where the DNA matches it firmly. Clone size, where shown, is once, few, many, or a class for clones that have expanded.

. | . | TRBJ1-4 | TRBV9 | CASSAGNRVTNEKLFF | TGTGCCAGCAGCGCAGGAAACAGGGTTACTAATGAAAAACTGTTTTTT
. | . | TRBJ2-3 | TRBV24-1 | CATSDPRQVPQDTQYF | TGTGCCACCAGTGATCCCAGACAGGTCCCTCAGGATACGCAGTATTTT
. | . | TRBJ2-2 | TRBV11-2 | CASSLGQTQGELFF | TGTGCCAGCAGCTTAGGGCAGACCCAAGGGGAGCTGTTTTTT
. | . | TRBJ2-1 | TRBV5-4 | CASSRDTHNEQFF | TGTGCCAGCAGCCGGGACACCCACAATGAGCAGTTCTTC
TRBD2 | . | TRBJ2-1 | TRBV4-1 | CASSQISGTLHEQFF | TGCGCCAGCAGCCAAATTAGCGGGACTCTCCATGAGCAGTTCTTC
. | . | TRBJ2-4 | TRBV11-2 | CASSPEVGAKNIQYF | TGTGCCAGCAGTCCCGAGGTCGGAGCCAAAAACATTCAGTACTTC
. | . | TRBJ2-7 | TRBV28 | CASSLAKWGNSYEQYF | TGTGCCAGCAGTTTAGCGAAATGGGGCAACTCCTACGAGCAGTACTTC
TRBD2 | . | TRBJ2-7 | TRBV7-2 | CASSGAGTSGSYEQYF | TGTGCCAGCAGCGGCGCCGGGACTAGCGGGTCCTACGAGCAGTACTTC
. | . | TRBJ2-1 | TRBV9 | CASSVGGEQFF | TGTGCCAGCAGCGTAGGGGGGGAGCAGTTCTTC
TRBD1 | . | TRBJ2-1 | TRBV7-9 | CASGRQGLYNEQFF | TGTGCCAGCGGTAGACAGGGGCTGTACAATGAGCAGTTCTTC
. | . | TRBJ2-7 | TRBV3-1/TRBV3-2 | CASSQGRPPGSYEQYF | TGTGCCAGCAGCCAAGGCAGACCGCCGGGTTCGTACGAGCAGTACTTC
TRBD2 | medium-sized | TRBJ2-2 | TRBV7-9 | CASSFRAGANTGELFF | TGTGCCAGCAGCTTCCGAGCGGGAGCGAACACCGGGGAGCTGTTTTTT
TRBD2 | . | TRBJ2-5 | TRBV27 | CASRQTLLAGPQETQYF | TGTGCCAGCAGGCAAACCCTTCTAGCGGGACCGCAAGAGACCCAGTACTTC
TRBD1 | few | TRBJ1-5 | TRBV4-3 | CASSQDRNQPQHF | TGCGCCAGCAGCCAGGACAGGAATCAGCCCCAGCATTTT
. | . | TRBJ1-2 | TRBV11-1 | CASSFPGGGYTF | TGTGCCAGCAGCTTTCCCGGGGGCGGCTACACCTTC
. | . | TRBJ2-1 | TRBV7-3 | CASSLRLHNEQFF | TGTGCCAGCAGCTTACGGCTCCACAATGAGCAGTTCTTC
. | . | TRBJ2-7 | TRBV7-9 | CASSQGGIEQYF | TGTGCCAGCAGCCAGGGAGGAATAGAGCAGTACTTC
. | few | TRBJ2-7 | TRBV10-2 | CASRLGSEGQNEQYF | TGCGCCAGCAGGTTGGGGTCTGAAGGACAGAACGAGCAGTACTTC
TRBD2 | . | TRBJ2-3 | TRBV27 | CASSLLGLAGITDTQYF | TGTGCCAGCAGTTTACTCGGTCTAGCGGGCATCACAGATACGCAGTATTTT
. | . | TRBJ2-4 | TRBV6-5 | CASSYSGENIQYF | TGTGCCAGCAGTTACTCTGGGGAAAACATTCAGTACTTC
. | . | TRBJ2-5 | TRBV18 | CASSPLAGAQETQYF | TGTGCCAGCTCACCACTGGCTGGGGCCCAAGAGACCCAGTACTTC
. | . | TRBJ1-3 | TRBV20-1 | CSANQGSTIYF | TGCAGTGCTAACCAGGGAAGCACCATATATTTT
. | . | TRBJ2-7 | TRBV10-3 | CAIGSSAYEQYF | TGTGCCATTGGCTCTAGCGCCTACGAGCAGTACTTC
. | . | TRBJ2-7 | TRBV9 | CASSSTGQSYEQYF | TGTGCCAGCAGCTCGACGGGACAAAGCTACGAGCAGTACTTC
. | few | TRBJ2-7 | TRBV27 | CASSSPELTYEQYF | TGTGCCAGCAGTTCTCCAGAGCTGACCTACGAGCAGTACTTC
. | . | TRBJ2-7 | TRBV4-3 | CASSQDRFYEQYF | TGCGCCAGCAGCCAAGATAGGTTCTACGAGCAGTACTTC
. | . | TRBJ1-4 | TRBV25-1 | CASSESGREEKLFF | TGTGCCAGCAGTGAATCCGGGCGAGAGGAAAAACTGTTTTTT
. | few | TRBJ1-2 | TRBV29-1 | CSAVPDTDYGYTF | TGCAGCGCCGTTCCAGACACCGACTATGGCTACACCTTC
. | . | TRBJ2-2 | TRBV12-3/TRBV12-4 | CASSLKGTGELFF | TGTGCCAGCAGTTTAAAGGGGACCGGGGAGCTGTTTTTT
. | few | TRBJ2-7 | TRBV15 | CATSRDRGTTEQYF | TGTGCCACCAGCAGAGATAGGGGGACAACCGAGCAGTACTTC
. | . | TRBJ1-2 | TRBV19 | CASASVGSNYGYTF | TGTGCCAGTGCCTCGGTGGGATCTAACTATGGCTACACCTTC
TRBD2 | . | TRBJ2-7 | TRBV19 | CASSHTSGYEQYF | TGTGCCAGTAGCCATACTAGCGGCTACGAGCAGTACTTC
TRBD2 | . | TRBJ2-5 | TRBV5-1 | CASSLLAGGETQYF | TGCGCCAGCAGCTTACTAGCGGGAGGAGAGACCCAGTACTTC
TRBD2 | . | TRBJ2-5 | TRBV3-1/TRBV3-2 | CASSPLAGGTQETQYF | TGTGCCAGCAGCCCACTAGCGGGAGGAACCCAAGAGACCCAGTACTTC
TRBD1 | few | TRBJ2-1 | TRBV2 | CASSADRGGEQFF | TGTGCCAGCAGTGCCGACAGGGGTGGCGAGCAGTTCTTC
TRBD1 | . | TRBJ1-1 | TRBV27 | CASSFRGTGETEAFF | TGTGCCAGCAGTTTTAGAGGGACAGGGGAGACTGAAGCTTTCTTT
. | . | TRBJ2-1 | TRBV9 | CASSAIVLSNEQFF | TGTGCCAGCAGCGCGATTGTACTGAGCAATGAGCAGTTCTTC
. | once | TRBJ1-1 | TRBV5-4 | CASSLEGPEAFF | TGTGCCAGCAGCTTGGAGGGGCCTGAAGCTTTCTTT
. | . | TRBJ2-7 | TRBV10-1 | CASSDRAPYEQYF | TGCGCCAGCAGTGATCGGGCCCCCTACGAGCAGTACTTC
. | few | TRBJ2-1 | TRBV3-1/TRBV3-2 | CASSQDTTNEQFF | TGTGCCAGCAGCCAAGATACCACGAATGAGCAGTTCTTC
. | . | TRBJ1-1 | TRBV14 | CASSVDLVTEAFF | TGTGCCAGCAGCGTGGATTTGGTGACTGAAGCTTTCTTT
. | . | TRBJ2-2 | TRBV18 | CASSPAALTGELFF | TGTGCCAGCTCACCGGCAGCTCTCACCGGGGAGCTGTTTTTT
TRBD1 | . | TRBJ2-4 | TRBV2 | CASSTGLAKNIQYF | TGTGCCAGTTCGACAGGGTTAGCCAAAAACATTCAGTACTTC
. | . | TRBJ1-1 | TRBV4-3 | CASSQDPGFGEAFF | TGCGCCAGCAGCCAAGATCCGGGTTTCGGTGAAGCTTTCTTT
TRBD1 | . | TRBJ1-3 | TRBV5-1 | CASSLTGQRSSGNTIYF | TGCGCCAGCAGCTTAACGGGACAGCGGTCCTCGGGAAACACCATATATTTT
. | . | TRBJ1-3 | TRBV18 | CASSEVGNTIYF | TGTGCCAGCTCAGAAGTTGGAAACACCATATATTTT